Listed below are T cell receptor beta chains from one sample, sequenced in a study of cytomegalovirus exposure and HLA in healthy donors. Assay used: immunoSEQ multiplex PCR; TCRdb lists only in-frame clones, some missing. The sample yields 54,000 or so clones, approximately 63% seen once. Sequencing was performed on PBMCs. The origin of the receptors is a woman aged 55 to 70 in good health and CMV-seropositive. CDR3s include the opening cysteine and the closing phenylalanine or tryptophan.

>TRBJ2-7|13|TRBV21-1
CASSKDRGYEQYF
>TRBJ1-6|14|TRBV5-1
CASSLRTYDSPLHF
>TRBJ1-1|14|TRBV11-2
CASSLVGTDTEAFF
>TRBJ1-2|13|TRBV5-5
CASSQVGGYGYTF
>TRBJ2-2|19|TRBV29-1
CSVRAHTYRTGGDTGELFF
>TRBJ2-2|14|TRBV4-2
CASSSKLYTGELFF
>TRBJ1-3|15|TRBV7-8
CASSLGGVSGNTIYF
>TRBJ2-1|15|TRBV11-2
CASTSKGADHNEQFF
>TRBJ1-1|13|TRBV5-5
CASSLVRTTEAFF
>TRBJ1-5|16|TRBV11-3
CASSLGTGLRDQPQHF
>TRBJ1-2|15|TRBV13
CASSIRDSRNYGYTF
>TRBJ2-5|12|TRBV10-3
CAIRGPQETQYF
>TRBJ1-4|15|TRBV7-9
CASSLVTGENEKLFF
>TRBJ1-6|16|TRBV27
CASSSGQGINSSPLHF
>TRBJ1-3|15|TRBV5-1
CASSPGTDSGNTIYF
>TRBJ1-1|16|TRBV28
CASWSFFGRTNTEAFF
>TRBJ1-2|15|TRBV19
CASSITGLKDGGYTF
>TRBJ2-3|16|TRBV5-1
CASSRRRGGSTDTQYF
>TRBJ2-7|16|TRBV4-3
CASSQDRYRSSYEQYF
>TRBJ1-6|13|TRBV14
CASSSQYNSPLHF
>TRBJ2-2|15|TRBV11-2
CASGTLRSGTGELFF
>TRBJ1-5|18|TRBV2
CASRGAGTAFYLNQPQHF
>TRBJ2-3|12|TRBV7-3
CASSSSTDTQYF
>TRBJ1-2|12|TRBV7-2
CASSQASIGYTF
>TRBJ1-2|13|TRBV5-4
CASSPDSNYGYTF
>TRBJ1-6|14|TRBV7-3
CASSSGTRNSPLHF
>TRBJ2-1|15|TRBV7-6
CASSVLTGGNNEQFF
>TRBJ2-7|14|TRBV6-1
CASTSDRKGHEQYF
>TRBJ1-5|15|TRBV27
CASSLRGQGTRPQHF
>TRBJ2-3|12|TRBV9
CASSENLDTQYF
>TRBJ1-2|14|TRBV6-5
CASSYGRQGGGYTF
>TRBJ2-1|14|TRBV27
CASSPSDLSDEQFF
>TRBJ2-2|16|TRBV9
CASSVRDRGLSGELFF
>TRBJ2-4|16|TRBV2
CASSEGQRIAKNIQYF
>TRBJ1-2|15|TRBV19
CASSPTGENNYGYTF
>TRBJ1-2|13|TRBV2
CASSGGRTYGYTF
>TRBJ2-2|17|TRBV11-3
CASSSRPGQPNTGELFF
>TRBJ1-2|15|TRBV11-1
CASSSAQGDNYGYTF
>TRBJ2-2|12|TRBV10-3
CAISAYTGELFF
>TRBJ2-7|13|TRBV6-8
CASSVGQTGEQYF
>TRBJ2-1|15|TRBV2
CASSELAGRNNEQFF
>TRBJ1-5|13|TRBV6-6
CASSFSEGQPQHF
>TRBJ2-7|13|TRBV12-5
CASGSGTLGEQYF
>TRBJ2-7|14|TRBV7-7
CASSLQPGKSEQYF
>TRBJ1-1|13|TRBV29-1
CSAGGVPNTEAFF
>TRBJ1-1|14|TRBV5-4
CASSLTQGGTEAFF
>TRBJ2-7|14|TRBV2
CASRPGQGAYEQYF
>TRBJ2-7|14|TRBV2
CASSEASGQREQYF
>TRBJ1-1|13|TRBV6-5
CASSRGGSTEAFF